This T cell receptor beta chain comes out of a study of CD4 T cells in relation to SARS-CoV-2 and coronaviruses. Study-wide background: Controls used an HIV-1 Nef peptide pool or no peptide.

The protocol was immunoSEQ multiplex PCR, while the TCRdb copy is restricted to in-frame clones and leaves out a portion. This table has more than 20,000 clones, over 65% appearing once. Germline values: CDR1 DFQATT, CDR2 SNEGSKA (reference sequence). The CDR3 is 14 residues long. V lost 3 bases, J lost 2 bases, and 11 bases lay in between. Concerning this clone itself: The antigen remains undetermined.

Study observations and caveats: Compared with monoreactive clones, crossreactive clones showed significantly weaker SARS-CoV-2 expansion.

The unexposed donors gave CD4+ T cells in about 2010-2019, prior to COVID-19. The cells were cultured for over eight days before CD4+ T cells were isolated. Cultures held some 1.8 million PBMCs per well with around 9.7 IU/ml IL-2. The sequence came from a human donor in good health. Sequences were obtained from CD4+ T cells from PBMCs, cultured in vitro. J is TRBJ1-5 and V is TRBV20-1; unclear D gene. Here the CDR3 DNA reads TGCAGTGCTAGTCCCCAGAGAGGCAATCAGCCCCAGCATTTT. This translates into CSASPQRGNQPQHF.